The next 7 T cell receptor beta chains were all read from a single sample in a study of T cells in Graves' hyperthyroidism and ophthalmopathy. Amplified TCR beta CDR3 regions came from RNA transcripts. HTBI primers drove first-round RT-PCR of the TCR CDR3. TCRdb analysed the multiplex PCR reads with MiXCR anew, one entry per CDR3 protein. This sample has more than 550,000 distinct CDR3 sequences; 40% to 55% occur once, and the top ten carry less than 8.5%. Material: peripheral blood or thyroid tissue (not recorded which). Receptor source: an adult man with Graves' disease, either hyperthyroidism or ophthalmopathy (not recorded which).

The chain joins TRBV5-1 to TRBJ1-6; D is uncertain. This CDR3 comprises 14 residues. Germline lookup yields CDR1 SGHRS and CDR2 YFSETQ. V gave up 2 bases and J gave up 9 bases, with 12 bases separating them. The CDR3 protein is CASSLDSTSSPLHF. Written as DNA, the CDR3 is TGCGCCAGCAGCTTAGATTCGACGAGTTCACCCCTCCACTTT.

The chain uses TRBV2 and TRBJ1-4; the match to TRBD1 covers 8 bases. The CDR3 spans 14 residues. Germline-derived CDR1 and CDR2 are SNHLY and FYNNEI. Germline trimming cut 5 bases from V and 8 bases from J; bases unmatched to any gene: 7. CDR3 in DNA: TGTGCCAGCAGTCTGGGACAGGTCGGCGAAAAACTGTTTTTT. This translates into CASSLGQVGEKLFF.

This clonotype was seen only a few times. The genes are TRBV5-1 and TRBJ1-2; 9 positions match TRBD1. This CDR3 comprises 14 residues. Looked up from germline, CDR1 is SGHRS and CDR2 is YFSETQ. The V and J ends lost 0 bases and 8 bases, in that order; junction bases with no gene match: 5. The CDR3 coding sequence is TGCGCCAGCAGCTTGGCTACAGGGGGCCTGGGCTACACCTTC. It translates to CASSLATGGLGYTF. Using reference TRBV5-1 and TRBJ1-2 for the parts outside the CDR3, the full variable domain is KAGVTQTPRYLIKTRGQQVTLSCSPISGHRSVSWYQQTPGQGLQFLFEYFSETQRNKGNFPGRFSGRQFSNSRSEMNVSTLELGDSALYLCASSLATGGLGYTFGSGTRLTVV.

The chain combines TRBV15 with TRBJ1-2; 8 bases align to TRBD1. J was trimmed by 7 bases and V by 3 bases; bases with no gene match: 1. Germline CDR1 reads LNHNV; CDR2 reads YYDKDF (reference sequence). This CDR3 contains 12 residues. The CDR3 DNA is TGTGCCACCAGCAGGGGGACAGGTGGCTACACCTTC. Translation: CATSRGTGGYTF.

V usage is TRBV6-7 and J usage is TRBJ1-5; 7 nucleotides match TRBD1. TRBV6-7 is placed among ORFs of uncertain function. V shed 2 bases, J shed 6 bases, and the junction held 7 bases outside the gene matches. The CDR3 totals 15 residues. For the CDR3, the DNA is TGTGCCAGCAGTTACCTACAGGGGAATTGTCAGCCCCAGCATTTT. Protein sequence: CASSYLQGNCQPQHF.

This clonotype was counted ten times or more. This rearrangement joins TRBV7-8 to TRBJ1-5; D ambiguous. Per the germline V gene, CDR1 is SGHVS and CDR2 is FQNEAQ. CDR3 length: 14 residues. V lost 5 bases and J 3 bases, leaving 11 bases between the germline ends. CDR3 amino acids: CASSPEEFNQPQHF. The CDR3, as DNA: TGTGCCAGCAGCCCCGAGGAGTTCAATCAGCCCCAGCATTTT.

This rearrangement joins TRBV7-8 to TRBJ2-7; possibly TRBD1 for D (6 bases). CDR1 is SGHVS and CDR2 is FQNEAQ in the germline V gene. V dropped 5 bases and J dropped 5 bases, with 16 bases sitting between them. The CDR3 is 14 residues long. The CDR3 reads CASSQGPRGDEQYF. Written as DNA, the CDR3 is TGTGCCAGCAGCCAAGGCCCCAGGGGCGACGAGCAGTACTTC.